This T cell receptor beta chain was documented in a study of blood T cells in healthy people across ages. Together with a sample-barcoded 5' primer, a J-beta primer mix was included in a second PCR lasting about 6 to 11 cycles. MiXCR was run by TCRdb on the 5' RACE reads, yielding one entry per CDR3 protein. In the table there are some 900,000 distinct CDR3 sequences, around 46% of which are singletons. This clonotype showed up just once. The ends were cut back, 3 bases at V and 8 bases at J, with 14 bases in the middle. The CDR3 has 14 residues. The donors, all healthy, were Caucasians living in Russia, aged about 6 to 90. The study isolated at least 6 million PBMCs from each sample.

The chain combines TRBV12-3 or TRBV12-4 with TRBJ1-3; D ambiguous. This sequence was found in a young man in good health. Sequencing used blood. The CDR3 DNA sequence: TGTGCCAGCAGTTTTCGTGAGGGAGACCACACCATATATTTT. Its translation: CASSFREGDHTIYF.